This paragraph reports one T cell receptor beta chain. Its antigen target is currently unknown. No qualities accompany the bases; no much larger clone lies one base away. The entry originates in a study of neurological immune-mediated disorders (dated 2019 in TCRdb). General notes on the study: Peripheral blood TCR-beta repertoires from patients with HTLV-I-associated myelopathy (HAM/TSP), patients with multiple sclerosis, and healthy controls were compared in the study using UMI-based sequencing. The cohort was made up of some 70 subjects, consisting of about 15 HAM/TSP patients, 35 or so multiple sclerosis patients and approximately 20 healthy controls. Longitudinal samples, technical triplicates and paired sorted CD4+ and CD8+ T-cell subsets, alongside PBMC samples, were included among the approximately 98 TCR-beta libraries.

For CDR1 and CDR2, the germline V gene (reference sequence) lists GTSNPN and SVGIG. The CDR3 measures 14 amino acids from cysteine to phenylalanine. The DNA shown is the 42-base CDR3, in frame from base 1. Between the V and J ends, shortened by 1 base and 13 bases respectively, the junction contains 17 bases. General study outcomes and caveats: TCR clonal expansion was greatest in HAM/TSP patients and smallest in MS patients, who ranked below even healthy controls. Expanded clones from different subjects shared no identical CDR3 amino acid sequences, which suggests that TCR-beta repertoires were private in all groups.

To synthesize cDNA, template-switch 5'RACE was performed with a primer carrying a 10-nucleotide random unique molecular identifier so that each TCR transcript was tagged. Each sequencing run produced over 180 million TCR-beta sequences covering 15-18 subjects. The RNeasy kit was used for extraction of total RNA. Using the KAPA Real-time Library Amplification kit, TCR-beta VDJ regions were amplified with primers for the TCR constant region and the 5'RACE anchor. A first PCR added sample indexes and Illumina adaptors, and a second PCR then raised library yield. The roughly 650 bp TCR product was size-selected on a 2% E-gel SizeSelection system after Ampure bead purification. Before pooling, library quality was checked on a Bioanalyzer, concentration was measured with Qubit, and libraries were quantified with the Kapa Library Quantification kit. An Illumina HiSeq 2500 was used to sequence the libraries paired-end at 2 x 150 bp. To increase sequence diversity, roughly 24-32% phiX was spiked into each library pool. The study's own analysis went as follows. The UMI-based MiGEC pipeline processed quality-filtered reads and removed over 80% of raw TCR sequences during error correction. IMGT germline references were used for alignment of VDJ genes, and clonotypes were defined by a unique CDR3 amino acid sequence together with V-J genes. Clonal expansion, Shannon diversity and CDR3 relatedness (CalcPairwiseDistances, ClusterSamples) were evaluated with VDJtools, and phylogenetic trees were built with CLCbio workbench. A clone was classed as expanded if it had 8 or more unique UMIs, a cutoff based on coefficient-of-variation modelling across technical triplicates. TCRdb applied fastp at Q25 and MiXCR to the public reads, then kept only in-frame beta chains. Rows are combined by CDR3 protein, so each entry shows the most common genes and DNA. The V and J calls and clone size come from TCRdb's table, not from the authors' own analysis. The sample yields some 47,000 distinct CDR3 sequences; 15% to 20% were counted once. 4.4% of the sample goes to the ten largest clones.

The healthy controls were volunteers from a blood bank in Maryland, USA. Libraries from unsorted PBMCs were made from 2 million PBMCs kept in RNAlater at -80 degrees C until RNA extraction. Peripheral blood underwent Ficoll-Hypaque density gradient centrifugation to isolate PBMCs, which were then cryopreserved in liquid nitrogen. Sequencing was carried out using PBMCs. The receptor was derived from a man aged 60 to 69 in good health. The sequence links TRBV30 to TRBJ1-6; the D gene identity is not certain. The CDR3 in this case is CAWSDDLRSAPLHF. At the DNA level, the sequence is TGTGCCTGGAGTGACGACCTCCGATCGGCCCCCCTCCACTTT.